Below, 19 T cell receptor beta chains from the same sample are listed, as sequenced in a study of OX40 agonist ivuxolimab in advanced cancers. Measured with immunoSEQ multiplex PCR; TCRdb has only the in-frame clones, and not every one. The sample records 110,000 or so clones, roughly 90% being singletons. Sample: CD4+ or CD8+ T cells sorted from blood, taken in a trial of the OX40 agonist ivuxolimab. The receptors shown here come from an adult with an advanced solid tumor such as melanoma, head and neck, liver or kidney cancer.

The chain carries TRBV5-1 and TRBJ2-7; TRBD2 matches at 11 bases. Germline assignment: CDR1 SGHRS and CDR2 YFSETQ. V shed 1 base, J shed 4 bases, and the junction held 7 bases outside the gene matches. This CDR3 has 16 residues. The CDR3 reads CASSLLGTSGTYEQYF. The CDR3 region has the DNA TGCGCCAGCAGCTTGTTAGGGACTAGCGGAACGTACGAGCAGTACTTC.

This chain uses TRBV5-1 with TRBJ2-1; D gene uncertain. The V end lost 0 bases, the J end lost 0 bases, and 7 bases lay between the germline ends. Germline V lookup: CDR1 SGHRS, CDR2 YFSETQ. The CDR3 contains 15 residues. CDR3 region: CASSLAHSSYNEQFF. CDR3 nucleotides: TGCGCCAGCAGCTTGGCCCATAGCTCCTACAATGAGCAGTTCTTC.

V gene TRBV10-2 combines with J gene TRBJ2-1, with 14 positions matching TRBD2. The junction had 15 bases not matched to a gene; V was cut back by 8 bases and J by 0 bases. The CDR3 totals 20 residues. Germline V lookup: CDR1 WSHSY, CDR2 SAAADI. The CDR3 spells CASEGLAGAPPTSSYNEQFF. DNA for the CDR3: TGCGCCAGCGAGGGACTAGCGGGAGCTCCCCCGACAAGCTCCTACAATGAGCAGTTCTTC.

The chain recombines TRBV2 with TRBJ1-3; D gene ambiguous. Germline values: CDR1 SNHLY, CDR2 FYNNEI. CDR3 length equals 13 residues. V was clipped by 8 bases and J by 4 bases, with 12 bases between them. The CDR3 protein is CASRSNSGNTIYF. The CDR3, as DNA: TGTGCCAGCCGATCCAATTCGGGAAACACCATATATTTT.

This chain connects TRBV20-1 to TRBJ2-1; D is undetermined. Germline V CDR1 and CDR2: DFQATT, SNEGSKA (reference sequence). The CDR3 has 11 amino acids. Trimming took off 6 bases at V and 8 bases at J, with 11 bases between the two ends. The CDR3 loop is CSARFVDEQFF. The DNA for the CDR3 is TGCAGTGCAAGGTTCGTTGATGAGCAGTTCTTC.

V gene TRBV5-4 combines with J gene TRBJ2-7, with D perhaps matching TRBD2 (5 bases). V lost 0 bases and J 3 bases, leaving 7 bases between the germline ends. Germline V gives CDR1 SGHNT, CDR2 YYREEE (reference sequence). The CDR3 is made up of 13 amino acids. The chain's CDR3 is CASSLAGIYEQYF. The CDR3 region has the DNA TGTGCCAGCAGCTTGGCGGGGATCTACGAGCAGTACTTC.

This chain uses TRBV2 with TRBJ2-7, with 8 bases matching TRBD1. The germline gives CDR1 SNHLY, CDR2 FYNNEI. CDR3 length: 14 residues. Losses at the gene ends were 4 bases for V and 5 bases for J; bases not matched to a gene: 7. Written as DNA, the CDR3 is TGTGCCAGCAGTGTAAGACAGGGGCCCCACGAGCAGTACTTC. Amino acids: CASSVRQGPHEQYF.

The CDR3 region has the DNA TGTGCCAGTAGCCGATTGGAGAGCACAGATACGCAGTATTTT. Its translation: CASSRLESTDTQYF. The chain has TRBV19 and TRBJ2-3, with no clear D. From germline, CDR1 is LNHDA and CDR2 SQIVND (reference sequence). CDR3 length equals 14 residues. The V gene lost 6 bases and the J gene lost 0 bases, with 10 bases spanning the gap.

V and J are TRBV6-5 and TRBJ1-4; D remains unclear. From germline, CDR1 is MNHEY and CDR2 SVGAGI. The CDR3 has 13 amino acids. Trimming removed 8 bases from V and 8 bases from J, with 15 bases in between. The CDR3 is CASAEGFREKLFF. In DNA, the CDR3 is TGTGCCAGCGCCGAGGGTTTTCGGGAAAAACTGTTTTTT.

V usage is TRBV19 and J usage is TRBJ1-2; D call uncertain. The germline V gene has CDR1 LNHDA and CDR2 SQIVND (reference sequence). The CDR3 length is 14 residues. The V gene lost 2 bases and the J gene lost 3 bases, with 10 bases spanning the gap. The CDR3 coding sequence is TGTGCCAGTAGTATACCCGACAATGACTATGGCTACACCTTC. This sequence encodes CASSIPDNDYGYTF.

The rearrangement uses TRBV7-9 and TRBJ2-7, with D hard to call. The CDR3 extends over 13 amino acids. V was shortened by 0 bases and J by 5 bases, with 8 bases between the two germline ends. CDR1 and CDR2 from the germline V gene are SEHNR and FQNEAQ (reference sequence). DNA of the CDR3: TGTGCCAGCAGCTTAGCGGGGAACAACGAGCAGTACTTC. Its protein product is CASSLAGNNEQYF.

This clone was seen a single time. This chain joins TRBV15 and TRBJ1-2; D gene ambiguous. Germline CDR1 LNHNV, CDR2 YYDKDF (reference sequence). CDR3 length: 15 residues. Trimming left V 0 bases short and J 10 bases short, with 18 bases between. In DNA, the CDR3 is TGTGCCACCAGCAGAGATAAGGAGTCGCGTCGGACCTACACCTTC. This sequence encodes CATSRDKESRRTYTF.

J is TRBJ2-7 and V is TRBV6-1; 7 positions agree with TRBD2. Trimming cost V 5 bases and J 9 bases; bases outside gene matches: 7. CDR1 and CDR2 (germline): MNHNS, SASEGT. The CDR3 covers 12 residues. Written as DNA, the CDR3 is TGTGCCAGCAGTTCCCGGACGGGGGGGCAGTACTTC. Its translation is CASSSRTGGQYF.

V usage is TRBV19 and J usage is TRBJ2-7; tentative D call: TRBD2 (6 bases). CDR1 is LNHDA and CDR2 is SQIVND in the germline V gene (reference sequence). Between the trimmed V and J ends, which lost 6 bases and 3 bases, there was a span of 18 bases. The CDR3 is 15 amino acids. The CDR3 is CASRAQESGDYEQYF. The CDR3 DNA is TGTGCCAGTAGGGCCCAGGAGTCGGGGGACTACGAGCAGTACTTC.

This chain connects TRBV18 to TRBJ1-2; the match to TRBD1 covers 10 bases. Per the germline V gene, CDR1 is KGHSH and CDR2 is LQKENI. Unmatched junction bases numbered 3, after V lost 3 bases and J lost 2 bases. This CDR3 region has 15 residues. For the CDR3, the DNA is TGTGCCAGCTCACCGGGACAGGGGAACAACTATGGCTACACCTTC. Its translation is CASSPGQGNNYGYTF.

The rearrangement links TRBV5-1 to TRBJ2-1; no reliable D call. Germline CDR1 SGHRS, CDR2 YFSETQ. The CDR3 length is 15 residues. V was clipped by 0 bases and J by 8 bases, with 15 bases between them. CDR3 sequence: CASSLETSRFDEQFF. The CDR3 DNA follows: TGCGCCAGCAGCTTGGAAACGTCTCGGTTCGATGAGCAGTTCTTC.

The DNA of the CDR3 is TGTGCCAGCAGCTTAGCCCCGGGGGGTTTTGAAGCTTTCTTT. Translated, it gives CASSLAPGGFEAFF. The V call is TRBV11-2, the J call TRBJ1-1; possibly TRBD1 for D (5 bases). The CDR3 has 14 amino acids. Trimming took 1 base from V and 7 from J, leaving 13 bases between them. CDR1 SGHAT and CDR2 FQNNGV come from the germline V gene. The full variable domain, with the rest looked up from reference TRBV11-2 and TRBJ1-1, is EAGVAQSPRYKIIEKRQSVAFWCNPISGHATLYWYQQILGQGPKLLIQFQNNGVVDDSQLPKDRFSAERLKGVDSTLKIQPAKLEDSAVYLCASSLAPGGFEAFFGQGTRLTVV.

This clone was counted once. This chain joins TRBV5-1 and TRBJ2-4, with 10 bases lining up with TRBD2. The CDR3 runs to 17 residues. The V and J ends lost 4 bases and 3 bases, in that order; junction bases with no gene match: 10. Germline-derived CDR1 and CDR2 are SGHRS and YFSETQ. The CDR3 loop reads CASSLSSGGVDKNIQYF. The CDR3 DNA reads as TGCGCCAGCAGCCTGTCTAGCGGGGGTGTTGACAAAAACATTCAGTACTTC.

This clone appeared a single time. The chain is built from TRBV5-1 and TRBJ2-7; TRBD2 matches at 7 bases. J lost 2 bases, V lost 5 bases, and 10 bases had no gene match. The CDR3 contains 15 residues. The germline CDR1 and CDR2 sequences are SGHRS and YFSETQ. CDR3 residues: CASRTEVGLAYEQYF. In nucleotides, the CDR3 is TGCGCCAGCAGAACGGAGGTTGGACTAGCCTACGAGCAGTACTTC.